This TCR beta chain was observed in a study of blood T cell repertoires in COVID-19. Membership in each cohort depended on participant-reported clinical history. Shortly before study entry, within 2 weeks, exposed participants had met a COVID-19 case. Data came from immunoSEQ multiplex PCR; TCRdb stores just in-frame clones and leaves some out. The sample contains 200,000 or so clones, 80% to 90% of which appear only once. This CDR3 comprises 16 residues. Trimming removed 6 bases from V and 0 bases from J; junction bases left unmatched: 8. The germline V gene has CDR1 KGHSH and CDR2 LQKENI. Sequencing was carried out using PBMCs or T cells enriched from blood (not recorded which). This receptor was identified in a woman in her fifties or sixties who had been exposed to COVID-19. The rearrangement links TRBV18 to TRBJ1-3; TRBD1 aligns across 7 bases. CDR3: CASSSGTASSGNTIYF. The CDR3 nucleotides are TGTGCCAGCTCGTCCGGGACAGCTTCCTCTGGAAACACCATATATTTT.